The 6 T cell receptor beta chains below all came from one sample that was sequenced in a study of cytomegalovirus exposure and HLA in healthy donors. The primer mix had 60 Vbeta and 13 Jbeta primers. The table came from immunoSEQ multiplex PCR; TCRdb's copy has only in-frame clones and leaves some out. The profile shows 200,000 to 250,000 clones, about 81% of them singletons. Sequencing was performed on PBMCs. These receptors were collected from a woman in her 40s in good health and CMV-seronegative.

V is TRBV7-9 and J is TRBJ2-7, with a weak D call TRBD1 (7 bases). CDR3 length: 15 amino acids. Germline assignment: CDR1 SEHNR and CDR2 FQNEAQ (reference sequence). The V end was cut by 5 bases, the J end by 0 bases, with 14 bases between. The DNA for the CDR3 is TGTGCCAGCAGCCCCCCGGAGGGGGCCTCCTACGAGCAGTACTTC. Its translation: CASSPPEGASYEQYF.

The chain uses TRBV7-3 and TRBJ1-5; unclear D gene. V lost 2 bases, J lost 3 bases, and 5 bases lay in between. CDR3 length: 13 amino acids. Per germline, CDR1 SGHTA and CDR2 FQGTGA. CDR3 bases: TGTGCCAGCAGCTTACAGGCCAATCAGCCCCAGCATTTT. Translation gives CASSLQANQPQHF.

The sample holds one count of this clone. The CDR3 DNA is TGTGCCAGCACTCCAGGGGGCCCTAAGGGGGAGCAGTACTTC. Its translation: CASTPGGPKGEQYF. This rearrangement joins TRBV27 to TRBJ2-7, with 8 bases aligning to TRBD1. Germline CDR1 is MNHEY and CDR2 is SMNVEV (reference sequence). With 7 bases clipped from V and 7 bases from J, the junction kept 12 bases outside the gene matches. The CDR3 is 14 residues long.

The V call is TRBV7-8, the J call TRBJ2-7; 11 bases agree with TRBD1. With 4 bases clipped from V and 3 bases from J, the junction kept 5 bases outside the gene matches. Germline V gives CDR1 SGHVS, CDR2 FQNEAQ. This CDR3 spans 15 amino acids. In DNA form, the CDR3 reads TGTGCCAGCAGCTCCGGACAGGGGGCCGTCTACGAGCAGTACTTC. Protein: CASSSGQGAVYEQYF.

In regard to this clone: Other nucleotide sequences from this sample produce the same CDR3. The chain couples TRBV19 to TRBJ2-3, with D unresolved. The V end lost 2 bases, the J end lost 1 base, and 4 bases lay between the germline ends. Germline V CDR1 and CDR2: LNHDA, SQIVND (reference sequence). The CDR3 is 13 residues long. The CDR3 sequence: CASSIQGTDTQYF. DNA for the CDR3: TGTGCCAGTAGTATACAGGGCACAGATACGCAGTATTTT.

The chain couples TRBV18 to TRBJ2-3; the D gene is possibly TRBD1 (6 bases). Per germline, CDR1 KGHSH and CDR2 LQKENI. CDR3 length equals 17 residues. V shed 0 bases and J shed 2 bases, with 15 bases lying between them. CDR3 coding DNA: TGTGCCAGCTCACCACCGGTTATGAGGGGACACACAGATACGCAGTATTTT. It specifies CASSPPVMRGHTDTQYF.